One sample yielded the 26 T cell receptor beta chains listed below, sequenced in a study of blood T cell repertoires in COVID-19. Profiling relied on immunoSEQ multiplex PCR, and the TCRdb table lists in-frame clones only, not all of them. Among about 49,000 clones listed, around 82% were seen once. The sequenced sample was peripheral blood. The receptors come from a woman aged 55-75 years with acute or convalescent COVID-19.

Of note for this clone: The sample carries other DNA sequences with the same CDR3. J is TRBJ2-3 and V is TRBV5-1; D gene unclear. The CDR3 length is 14 residues. V dropped 4 bases and J dropped 0 bases, with 9 bases sitting between them. The germline V gene has CDR1 SGHRS and CDR2 YFSETQ. The DNA of the CDR3 is TGCGCCAGCAGCCTCGAACTCAGCACAGATACGCAGTATTTT. Translating it yields CASSLELSTDTQYF.

The chain links TRBV5-1 to TRBJ2-2; D gene unclear. The CDR3 is 13 residues long. Trimming left V 7 bases short and J 5 bases short, with 12 bases between. Germline V gene sequence: CDR1 SGHRS, CDR2 YFSETQ. This chain's CDR3 is CASGVQRTGELFF. The CDR3 region has the DNA TGCGCCAGCGGAGTACAAAGAACCGGGGAGCTGTTTTTT.

The chain carries TRBV20-1 and TRBJ1-1; D possibly corresponds to TRBD1 (6 bases). Germline-derived CDR1 and CDR2 are DFQATT and SNEGSKA (reference sequence). Trimming shortened V by 3 bases and J by 10 bases, and 18 bases separated the two germline ends. This CDR3 spans 13 amino acids. DNA of the CDR3: TGCAGTGCTAGTCCCCGACAGGCTCAGGCAGCTTTCTTT. It encodes CSASPRQAQAAFF.

The V gene is TRBV2, the J gene TRBJ1-2; the match to TRBD1 covers 7 bases. The CDR3 length is 13 residues. The J segment lost 7 bases and the V segment lost 4 bases, leaving 6 bases of the junction unmatched. From germline, CDR1 is SNHLY and CDR2 FYNNEI. As DNA, the CDR3 is TGTGCCAGCAGTGTTGGACAGGCTTTTGGCTACACCTTC. This encodes CASSVGQAFGYTF.

The rearrangement joins TRBV5-6 to TRBJ1-2; D might be TRBD1 (5 bases). The CDR3 length is 13 residues. CDR1 and CDR2 (germline): SGHDT, YYEEEE. V was shortened by 0 bases and J by 7 bases, with 10 bases between the two germline ends. The CDR3 here is CASSLEGRAGYTF. The CDR3 nucleotides are TGTGCCAGCAGCTTGGAGGGCAGGGCTGGCTACACCTTC.

The V call is TRBV19, the J call TRBJ2-1; D is perhaps TRBD2 (7 bases). The CDR3 covers 14 residues. Looked up from germline, CDR1 is LNHDA and CDR2 is SQIVND (reference sequence). Trimming left V 3 bases short and J 9 bases short, with 15 bases between. The CDR3 sequence: CASSMGGGISEQFF. The DNA for the CDR3 is TGTGCCAGTAGTATGGGGGGGGGCATTAGTGAGCAGTTCTTC.

The chain recombines TRBV9 with TRBJ1-1; D is possibly TRBD1 (6 bases). The V gene lost 5 bases and the J gene lost 1 base, with 9 bases spanning the gap. Germline-derived CDR1 and CDR2 are SGDLS and YYNGEE. The CDR3 is 13 residues long. CDR3 sequence (DNA): TGTGCCAGCAGTCAGGGGCCGAACACTGAAGCTTTCTTT. Its protein product is CASSQGPNTEAFF.

V is TRBV19 and J is TRBJ1-4; no definite D call. The germline V and J ends were trimmed by 4 bases and 7 bases, with 13 bases remaining between them. The CDR3 spans 14 residues. The germline CDR1 and CDR2 sequences are LNHDA and SQIVND (reference sequence). The CDR3: CASSSGQLIEKLFF. The DNA of the CDR3 is TGTGCCAGTAGTAGTGGGCAGTTAATTGAAAAACTGTTTTTT.

As DNA, the CDR3 is TGTGCCATCAGAGCCCCTGGACAGACCGATTCACCCCTCCACTTT. Encoded protein: CAIRAPGQTDSPLHF. The chain recombines TRBV10-3 with TRBJ1-6, with a weak D call TRBD1 (6 bases). Germline CDR1 and CDR2: ENHRY and SYGVKD. The CDR3 contains 15 residues. The V end was cut by 6 bases, the J end by 8 bases, with 17 bases between.

This clone occurred a few times. This sequence joins TRBV28 and TRBJ2-1, with 10 bases fitting TRBD2. Germline V gene lookup returns CDR1 MDHEN and CDR2 SYDVKM. Trimming cost V 10 bases and J 12 bases; bases outside gene matches: 12. This CDR3 is 13 amino acids long. CDR3 amino acids: CATSGTSVKGQFF. CDR3 coding DNA: TGTGCCACCTCCGGGACTAGCGTTAAGGGGCAGTTCTTC.

The chain joins TRBV7-2 to TRBJ1-3, with D perhaps matching TRBD1 (5 bases). Germline V CDR1 and CDR2: SGHTA, FQGNSA. With 4 bases removed from V and 0 bases from J, the gap between germline ends came to 19 bases. The CDR3 covers 18 residues. The CDR3 loop is CASSSQSPGWGSGNTIYF. In DNA form, the CDR3 reads TGTGCCAGCAGCTCGCAATCCCCAGGGTGGGGCTCTGGAAACACCATATATTTT.

This chain uses TRBV5-8 with TRBJ1-6; the match to TRBD1 covers 9 bases. Germline CDR1 and CDR2: SGHTS and YDEGEE. Trimming removed 2 bases from V and 10 bases from J; junction bases left unmatched: 4. The CDR3 has 14 residues. This CDR3 is CASSLGTGYSPLHF. The CDR3 nucleotides read TGTGCCAGCAGCTTAGGGACAGGGTACTCACCCCTCCACTTT.

The V call is TRBV19, the J call TRBJ1-1; 8 bases align to TRBD1. V lost 0 bases, J lost 5 bases, and 11 bases stayed unmatched. From germline, CDR1 is LNHDA and CDR2 SQIVND (reference sequence). The CDR3 sequence is 17 residues long. For the CDR3, the DNA is TGTGCCAGTAGTATAGACACAGGGGGTCGTTCTAGAACTGAAGCTTTCTTT. Amino acids: CASSIDTGGRSRTEAFF.

The rearrangement uses TRBV6-5 and TRBJ1-1; the D gene is possibly TRBD1 (6 bases). Per the germline V gene, CDR1 is MNHEY and CDR2 is SVGAGI. V lost 7 bases and J 7 bases, leaving 16 bases between the germline ends. The CDR3 runs 13 residues. This CDR3 reads CASTLQRTVEAFF. The CDR3 nucleotides read TGTGCCAGCACCCTCCAGAGGACAGTTGAAGCTTTCTTT.

Here the CDR3 DNA reads TGTGCCAGCAGCTCGCAGACTAGCGGGGGCTACGAGCAGTACTTC. Its protein product is CASSSQTSGGYEQYF. The V call is TRBV7-2, the J call TRBJ2-7, with TRBD2 identical over 12 bases. Germline CDR1 is SGHTA and CDR2 is FQGNSA. The V gene end was trimmed by 4 bases and the J gene end by 3 bases; junction bases not matched to a gene: 4. CDR3 length: 15 residues.

This rearrangement joins TRBV3-1 (or the pseudogene TRBV3-2) to TRBJ2-7; D unclear. Trimming left V 6 bases short and J 0 bases short, with 3 bases between. The CDR3 totals 11 residues. The germline V gene encodes CDR1 LGHDT and CDR2 YNNKEL (reference sequence). This CDR3 reads CASSHSYEQYF. For the CDR3, the DNA is TGTGCCAGCAGTCACTCCTACGAGCAGTACTTC.

The DNA of the CDR3 is TGTGCCAGCGGGGCCGGGACAGGGACATATGGCTACACCTTC. Its protein product is CASGAGTGTYGYTF. V is TRBV9 and J is TRBJ1-2; 9 positions agree with TRBD1. V lost 7 bases to trimming and J lost 5 bases; unmatched junction nucleotides: 9. This CDR3 contains 14 residues. CDR1 SGDLS and CDR2 YYNGEE come from the germline V gene.

The CDR3 sequence: CASSYLRGGLRNEQFF. The CDR3 bases are TGTGCCAGCAGTTACCTCCGGGGGGGCCTTAGGAATGAGCAGTTCTTC. J is TRBJ2-1 and V is TRBV6-2 or TRBV6-3; 8 bases agree with TRBD2. The germline gives CDR1 MNHEY, CDR2 SVGEGT. CDR3 length equals 16 residues. Losses at the gene ends were 2 bases for V and 7 bases for J; bases not matched to a gene: 10.

This CDR3 reads CASRRDPGGTEAFF. For the CDR3, the DNA is TGTGCCAGCAGGCGGGACCCCGGGGGGACTGAAGCTTTCTTT. J is TRBJ1-1 and V is TRBV6-5, with D possibly being TRBD1 (5 bases). Germline CDR1 and CDR2: MNHEY and SVGAGI. The CDR3 spans 14 residues. Trimming pared 6 bases from V and 5 bases from J, leaving 16 bases between.

This rearrangement joins TRBV11-2 to TRBJ2-2; the D gene is possibly TRBD1 (5 bases). Germline V lookup: CDR1 SGHAT, CDR2 FQNNGV. V was cut by 6 bases and J by 6 bases, with 11 bases left in between. CDR3 length: 13 amino acids. CDR3 nucleotide sequence: TGTGCCAGCAGTCCGCAGGGTTCCGGGGAGCTGTTTTTT. It encodes CASSPQGSGELFF.

The gene calls are TRBV10-3 and TRBJ1-2, with D possibly being TRBD1 (5 bases). This CDR3 spans 19 amino acids. Per germline, CDR1 ENHRY and CDR2 SYGVKD. With 4 bases removed from V and 1 base from J, the gap between germline ends came to 25 bases. This CDR3 is CAISGLTGVSREGNYGYTF. The CDR3 nucleotides are TGTGCCATCAGTGGTTTAACAGGAGTTTCTCGGGAGGGTAACTATGGCTACACCTTC.

The gene calls are TRBV7-9 and TRBJ1-1, with D perhaps matching TRBD1 (5 bases). Between the trimmed V and J ends, which lost 1 base and 1 base, there was a span of 10 bases. Looked up from germline, CDR1 is SEHNR and CDR2 is FQNEAQ (reference sequence). The CDR3 has 15 residues. CDR3 residues: CASSLGQFGNTEAFF. The CDR3 DNA reads as TGTGCCAGCAGCTTAGGACAGTTCGGGAACACTGAAGCTTTCTTT.

This clone was seen only once. J is TRBJ1-1 and V is TRBV29-1; TRBD1 matches at 7 bases. Germline loops: CDR1 SQVTM, CDR2 ANQGSEA. The trim removed 7 bases at V and 0 bases at J, leaving 5 bases unmatched. The length of the CDR3 is 13 residues. CDR3 sequence reads: CSADREVNTEAFF. The CDR3 nucleotides read TGCAGCGCTGACAGGGAGGTGAACACTGAAGCTTTCTTT.

The chain is built from TRBV14 and TRBJ1-1; possible D gene TRBD1, 5 bases. This CDR3 spans 15 amino acids. V was clipped by 1 base and J by 1 base, with 10 bases between them. Germline loops: CDR1 SGHDN, CDR2 FVKESK. The CDR3 nucleotides are TGTGCCAGCAGCCAAGCGGGACTTAGGAACACTGAAGCTTTCTTT. As protein: CASSQAGLRNTEAFF.

The chain combines TRBV6-1 with TRBJ1-2; 8 bases agree with TRBD1. The V and J ends lost 3 bases and 4 bases, in that order; junction bases with no gene match: 4. Germline lookup yields CDR1 MNHNS and CDR2 SASEGT. The CDR3 is made up of 14 amino acids. CDR3 protein: CASSEGQAPYGYTF. DNA for the CDR3: TGTGCCAGCAGTGAGGGACAGGCGCCCTATGGCTACACCTTC.

The V gene is TRBV2, the J gene TRBJ1-1; maybe TRBD1 (6 bases). Trimming took 6 bases from V and 3 from J, leaving 11 bases between them. There are 13 residues in the CDR3. The germline V gene has CDR1 SNHLY and CDR2 FYNNEI. The CDR3 DNA reads as TGTGCCAGCAGATACAGGGAACACACTGAAGCTTTCTTT. It codes for CASRYREHTEAFF.